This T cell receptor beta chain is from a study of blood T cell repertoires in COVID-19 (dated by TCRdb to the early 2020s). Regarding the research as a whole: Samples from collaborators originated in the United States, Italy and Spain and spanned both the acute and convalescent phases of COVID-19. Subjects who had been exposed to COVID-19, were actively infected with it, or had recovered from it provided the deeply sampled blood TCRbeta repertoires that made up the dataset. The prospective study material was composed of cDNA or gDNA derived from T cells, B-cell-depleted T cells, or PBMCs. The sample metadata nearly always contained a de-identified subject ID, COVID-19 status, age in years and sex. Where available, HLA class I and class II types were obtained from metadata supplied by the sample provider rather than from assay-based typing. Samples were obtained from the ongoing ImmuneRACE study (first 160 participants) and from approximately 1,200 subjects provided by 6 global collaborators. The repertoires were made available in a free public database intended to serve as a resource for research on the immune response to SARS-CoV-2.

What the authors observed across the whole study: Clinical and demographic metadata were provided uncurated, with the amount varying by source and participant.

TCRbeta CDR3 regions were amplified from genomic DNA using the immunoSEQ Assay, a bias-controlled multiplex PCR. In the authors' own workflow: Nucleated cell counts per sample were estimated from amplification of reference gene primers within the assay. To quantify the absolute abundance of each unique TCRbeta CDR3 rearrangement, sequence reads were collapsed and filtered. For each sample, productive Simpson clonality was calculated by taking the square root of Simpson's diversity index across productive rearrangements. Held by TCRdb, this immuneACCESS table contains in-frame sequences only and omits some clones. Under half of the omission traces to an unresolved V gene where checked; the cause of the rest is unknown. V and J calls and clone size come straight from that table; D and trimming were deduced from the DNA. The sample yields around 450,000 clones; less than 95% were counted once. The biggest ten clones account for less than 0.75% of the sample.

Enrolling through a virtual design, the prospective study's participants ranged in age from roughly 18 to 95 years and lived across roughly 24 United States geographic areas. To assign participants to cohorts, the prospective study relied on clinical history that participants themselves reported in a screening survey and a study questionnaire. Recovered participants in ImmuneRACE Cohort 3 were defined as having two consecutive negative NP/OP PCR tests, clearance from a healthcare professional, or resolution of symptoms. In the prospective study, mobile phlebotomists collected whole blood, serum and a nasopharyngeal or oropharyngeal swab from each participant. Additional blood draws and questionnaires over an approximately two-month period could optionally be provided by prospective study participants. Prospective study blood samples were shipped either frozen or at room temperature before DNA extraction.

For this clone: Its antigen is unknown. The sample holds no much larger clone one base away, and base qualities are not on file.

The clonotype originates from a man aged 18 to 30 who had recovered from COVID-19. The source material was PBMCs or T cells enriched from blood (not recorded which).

The CDR3 reads as follows: CASSHNRDRAILGYTF. The DNA reads as follows: TGTGCCAGCTCACACAACCGGGACAGGGCAATCCTGGGCTACACCTTC. This chain is built from TRBV18 and TRBJ1-2; a stretch of 9 junction bases matches TRBD1. The CDR1 and CDR2 encoded by the germline V gene are KGHSH and LQKENI. The cysteine opens and the phenylalanine closes a CDR3 of 16 amino acids. Only the CDR3 DNA is retained, 48 bases long and in frame from the first base. Trimming takes 4 bases off V and 8 bases off J; junction bases not matched to a gene: 14.